This T cell receptor (beta chain) was recorded in a study of chemoradiotherapy in HPV16-positive cancers. Here immunoSEQ multiplex PCR was the method, and the copy in TCRdb shows in-frame clones only, minus some. The sample has approximately 23,000 clones, approximately 94% seen once. CDR1 is SGHDT and CDR2 is YYEEEE in the germline V gene. This CDR3 comprises 18 residues. V lost 1 base, J lost 0 bases, and 5 bases stayed unmatched. The origin of this receptor is a human donor with HPV-associated anogenital cancer. The sample was blood, taken from a patient who underwent chemoradiotherapy. The chain combines TRBV5-6 with TRBJ2-1; 12 bases line up with TRBD2. This CDR3 reads CASSLRTSGVSSYNEQFF. The CDR3 DNA reads TGTGCCAGCAGCTTGCGGACTAGCGGGGTTAGCTCCTACAATGAGCAGTTCTTC.